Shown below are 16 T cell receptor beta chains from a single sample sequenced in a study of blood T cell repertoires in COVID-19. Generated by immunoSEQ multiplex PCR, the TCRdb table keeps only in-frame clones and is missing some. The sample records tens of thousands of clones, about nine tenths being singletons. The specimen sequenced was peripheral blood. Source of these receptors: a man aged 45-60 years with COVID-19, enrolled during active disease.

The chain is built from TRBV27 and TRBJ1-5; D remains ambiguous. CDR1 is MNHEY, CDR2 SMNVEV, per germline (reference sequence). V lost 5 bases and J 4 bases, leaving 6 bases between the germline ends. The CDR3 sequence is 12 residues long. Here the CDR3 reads CASSTFNQPQHF. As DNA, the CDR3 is TGTGCCAGCAGTACTTTTAATCAGCCCCAGCATTTT.

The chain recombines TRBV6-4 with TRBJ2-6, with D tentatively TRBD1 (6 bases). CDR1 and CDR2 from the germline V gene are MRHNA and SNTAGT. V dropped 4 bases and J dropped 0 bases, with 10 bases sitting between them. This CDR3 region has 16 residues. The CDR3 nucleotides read TGTGCCAGCAGTGGGGACACAAGCTCTGGGGCCAACGTCCTGACTTTC. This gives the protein CASSGDTSSGANVLTF.

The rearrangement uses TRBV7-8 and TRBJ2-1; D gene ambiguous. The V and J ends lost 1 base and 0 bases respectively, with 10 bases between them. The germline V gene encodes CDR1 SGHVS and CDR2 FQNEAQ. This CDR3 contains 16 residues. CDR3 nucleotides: TGTGCCAGCAGCTTAGGCAGCGCGAGCTCCTACAATGAGCAGTTCTTC. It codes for CASSLGSASSYNEQFF.

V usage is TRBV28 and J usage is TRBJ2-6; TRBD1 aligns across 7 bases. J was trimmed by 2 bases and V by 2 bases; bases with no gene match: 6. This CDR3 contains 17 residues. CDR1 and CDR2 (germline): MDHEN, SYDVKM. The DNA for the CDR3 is TGTGCCAGCAGTTTAATAAGGGGGCGCGCTGGGGCCAACGTCCTGACTTTC. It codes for CASSLIRGRAGANVLTF.

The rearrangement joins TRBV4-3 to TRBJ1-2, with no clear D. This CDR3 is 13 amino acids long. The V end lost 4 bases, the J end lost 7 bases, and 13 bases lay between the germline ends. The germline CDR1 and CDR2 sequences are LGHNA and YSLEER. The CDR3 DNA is TGCGCCAGCAGCCGGGATCGACGGGGTGGCTACACCTTC. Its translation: CASSRDRRGGYTF.

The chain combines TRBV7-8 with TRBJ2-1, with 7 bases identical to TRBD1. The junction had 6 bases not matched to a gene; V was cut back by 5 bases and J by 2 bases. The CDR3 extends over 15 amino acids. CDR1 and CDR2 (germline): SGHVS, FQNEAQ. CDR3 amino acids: CASSRTGTAYNEQFF. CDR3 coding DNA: TGTGCCAGCAGCCGCACCGGGACAGCCTACAATGAGCAGTTCTTC. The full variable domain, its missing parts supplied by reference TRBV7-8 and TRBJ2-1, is GAGVSQSPRYKVAKRGQDVALRCDPISGHVSLFWYQQALGQGPEFLTYFQNEAQLDKSGLPSDRFFAERPEGSVSTLKIQRTQQEDSAVYLCASSRTGTAYNEQFFGPGTRLTVL.

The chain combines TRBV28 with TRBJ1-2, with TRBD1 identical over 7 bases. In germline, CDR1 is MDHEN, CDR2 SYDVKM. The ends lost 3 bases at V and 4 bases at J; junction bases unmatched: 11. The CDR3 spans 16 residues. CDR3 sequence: CASSLSWAGGSYGYTF. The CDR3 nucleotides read TGTGCCAGCAGTTTGAGTTGGGCAGGGGGGTCCTATGGCTACACCTTC.

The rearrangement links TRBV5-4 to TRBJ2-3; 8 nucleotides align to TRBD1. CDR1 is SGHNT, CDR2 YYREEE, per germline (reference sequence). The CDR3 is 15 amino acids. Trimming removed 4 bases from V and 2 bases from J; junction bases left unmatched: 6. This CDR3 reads CASSLRTGSTDTQYF. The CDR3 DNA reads TGTGCCAGCAGCCTGCGGACAGGGTCCACAGATACGCAGTATTTT.

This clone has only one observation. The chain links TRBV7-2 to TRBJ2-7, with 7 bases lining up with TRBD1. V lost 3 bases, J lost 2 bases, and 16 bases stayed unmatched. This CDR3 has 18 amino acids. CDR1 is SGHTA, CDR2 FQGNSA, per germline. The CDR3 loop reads CASSFPPSGGPITYEQYF. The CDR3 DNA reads TGTGCCAGCAGCTTCCCCCCCTCAGGGGGTCCAATTACCTACGAGCAGTACTTC.

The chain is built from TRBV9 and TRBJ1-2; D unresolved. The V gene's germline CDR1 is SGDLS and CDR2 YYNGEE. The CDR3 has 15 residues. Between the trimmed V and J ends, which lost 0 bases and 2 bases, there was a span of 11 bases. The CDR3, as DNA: TGTGCCAGCAGCGTAGTACCGGAGGTCAACTATGGCTACACCTTC. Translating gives CASSVVPEVNYGYTF.

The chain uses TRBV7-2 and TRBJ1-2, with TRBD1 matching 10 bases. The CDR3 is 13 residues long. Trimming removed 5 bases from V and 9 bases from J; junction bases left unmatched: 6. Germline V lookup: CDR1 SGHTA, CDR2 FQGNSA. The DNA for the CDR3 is TGTGCCAGCAGCCCGAGACAGGGGGCCAGCTACACCTTC. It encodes CASSPRQGASYTF.

CDR3 in amino acids: CASSDGEGTMEKFF. CDR3 sequence (DNA): TGTGCCAGCAGTGATGGGGAGGGGACAATGGAGAAGTTCTTC. V and J are TRBV2 and TRBJ2-1; D possibly corresponds to TRBD2 (7 bases). Germline CDR1 SNHLY, CDR2 FYNNEI. V was cut by 3 bases and J by 14 bases, with 20 bases left in between. CDR3 length: 14 amino acids. Variable domain in full (rest from reference TRBV2 and TRBJ2-1): EPEVTQTPSHQVTQMGQEVILRCVPISNHLYFYWYRQILGQKVEFLVSFYNNEISEKSEIFDDQFSVERPDGSNFTLKIRSTKLEDSAMYFCASSDGEGTMEKFFGPGTRLTVL.

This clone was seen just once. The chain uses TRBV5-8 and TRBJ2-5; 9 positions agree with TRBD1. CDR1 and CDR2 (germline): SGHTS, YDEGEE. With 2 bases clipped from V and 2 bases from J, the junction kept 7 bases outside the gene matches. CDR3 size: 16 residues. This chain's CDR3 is CASSLPTGGDQETQYF. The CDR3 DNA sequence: TGTGCCAGCAGCTTACCGACAGGGGGGGATCAAGAGACCCAGTACTTC.

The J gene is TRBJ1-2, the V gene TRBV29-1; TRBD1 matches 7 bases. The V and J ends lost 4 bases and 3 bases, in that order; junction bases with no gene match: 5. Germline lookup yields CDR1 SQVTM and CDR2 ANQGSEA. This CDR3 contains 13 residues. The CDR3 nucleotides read TGCAGCGTTGTTAGGGGGCAGCACTATGGCTACACCTTC. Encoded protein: CSVVRGQHYGYTF.

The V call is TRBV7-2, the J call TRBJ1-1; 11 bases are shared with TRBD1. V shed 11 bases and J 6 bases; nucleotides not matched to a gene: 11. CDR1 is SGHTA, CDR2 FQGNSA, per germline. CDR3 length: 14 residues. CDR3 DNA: TGTGCCGGGGCCCGGGGACAGGGGGAATCTGAAGCTTTCTTT. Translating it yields CAGARGQGESEAFF.

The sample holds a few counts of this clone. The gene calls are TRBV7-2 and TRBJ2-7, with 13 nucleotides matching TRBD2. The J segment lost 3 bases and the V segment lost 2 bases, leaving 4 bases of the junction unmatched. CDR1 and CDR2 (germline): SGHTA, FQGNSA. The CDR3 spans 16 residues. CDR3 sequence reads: CASSLRTSGSVYEQYF. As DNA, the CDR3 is TGTGCCAGCAGCTTACGGACTAGCGGGAGTGTCTACGAGCAGTACTTC.